The 9 T cell receptor beta chains in this list originate from one sample, sequenced in a study of blood T cell repertoires in COVID-19. Only in-frame clones appear in the TCRdb table, and some are missing; sequencing was by immunoSEQ multiplex PCR. The sample shows about 40,000 clones, roughly 75% of them seen only once. Sequencing was carried out using peripheral blood. These receptors were collected from a man older than 75 with active or convalescent COVID-19.

CDR3 amino acids: CASGATGGTGGYTF. The CDR3 DNA is TGCGCCAGCGGCGCGACAGGGGGAACAGGGGGCTACACCTTC. The V gene is TRBV4-1, the J gene TRBJ1-2; 9 nucleotides match TRBD1. CDR1 is MGHRA and CDR2 is YSYEKL in the germline V gene. Trimming took 8 bases from V and 8 from J; bases not matched to a gene: 12. The CDR3 is 14 residues long.

CDR3 sequence (DNA): TGTGCCAGCTCGGGGGACAGGAACACTGAAGCTTTCTTT. Translated: CASSGDRNTEAFF. The chain links TRBV18 to TRBJ1-1, with 7 positions matching TRBD1. The CDR3 is 13 amino acids. V lost 6 bases and J lost 1; bases outside the gene matches: 2. CDR1 and CDR2 from the germline V gene are KGHSH and LQKENI.

The chain joins TRBV29-1 to TRBJ1-2; D might be TRBD1 (6 bases). V was trimmed by 7 bases and J by 8 bases, leaving 20 bases between them. The germline gives CDR1 SQVTM, CDR2 ANQGSEA. This CDR3 is 13 amino acids long. The CDR3: CSAGRGDTRGYTF. As DNA, the CDR3 is TGCAGCGCGGGGCGGGGGGACACGAGAGGCTACACCTTC.

This chain uses TRBV4-1 with TRBJ2-4; possibly TRBD2 for D (6 bases). Germline assignment: CDR1 MGHRA and CDR2 YSYEKL. V lost 3 bases and J lost 7, with 16 bases in between. The CDR3 length is 15 residues. In DNA form, the CDR3 reads TGCGCCAGCAGCCAGAGACTAGATGCGTTTAACATTCAGTACTTC. Protein: CASSQRLDAFNIQYF.

The gene calls are TRBV7-2 and TRBJ2-2; TRBD2 aligns across 13 bases. The germline V gene has CDR1 SGHTA and CDR2 FQGNSA. V trimming: 3 bases; J trimming: 6 bases; junction bases outside the gene matches: 7. The CDR3 is made up of 17 amino acids. CDR3 coding DNA: TGTGCCAGCAGCTTTAACCCCGGACTAGCGGGAGCCGGGGAGCTGTTTTTT. Its protein product is CASSFNPGLAGAGELFF. Looking up the rest from reference TRBV7-2 and TRBJ2-2 gives the full variable domain: GAGVSQSPSNKVTEKGKDVELRCDPISGHTALYWYRQSLGQGLEFLIYFQGNSAPDKSGLPSDRFSAERTGGSVSTLTIQRTQQEDSAVYLCASSFNPGLAGAGELFFGEGSRLTVL.

This clone was seen just once. The gene calls are TRBV6-5 and TRBJ1-2; D perhaps matches TRBD1 (5 bases). The length of the CDR3 is 15 residues. The germline V and J ends were trimmed by 10 bases and 5 bases, with 23 bases remaining between them. Per germline, CDR1 MNHEY and CDR2 SVGAGI. CDR3 in DNA: TGTGCCACCCACCGAGTGGCAGGGTATTTGTATGGCTACACCTTC. It translates to CATHRVAGYLYGYTF.

The genes are TRBV10-3 and TRBJ2-6; TRBD1 matches at 8 bases. The germline V gene has CDR1 ENHRY and CDR2 SYGVKD. With V trimmed by 8 bases and J by 2 bases, 11 bases remained unmatched. This CDR3 contains 17 residues. CDR3 region: CAIEGGSGGPGANVLTF. As DNA, the CDR3 is TGTGCCATCGAAGGGGGTTCAGGGGGCCCTGGGGCCAACGTCCTGACTTTC.

The V gene is TRBV30, the J gene TRBJ2-7; TRBD2 matches at 7 bases. V shed 2 bases and J 2 bases; nucleotides not matched to a gene: 9. The CDR3 consists of 15 residues. Germline V gene sequence: CDR1 GTSNPN, CDR2 SVGIG (reference sequence). The CDR3, as DNA: TGTGCCTGGAGTCAAGGTCTAGCGGAAGCCTACGAGCAGTACTTC. Amino acid sequence: CAWSQGLAEAYEQYF. Filled out from reference TRBV30 and TRBJ2-7, the complete variable domain reads SQTIHQWPATLVQPVGSPLSLECTVEGTSNPNLYWYRQAAGRGLQLLFYSVGIGQISSEVPQNLSASRPQDRQFILSSKKLLLSDSGFYLCAWSQGLAEAYEQYFGPGTRLTVT.

The chain joins TRBV4-1 to TRBJ2-5; tentative D call: TRBD2 (6 bases). Germline V CDR1 and CDR2: MGHRA, YSYEKL. The CDR3 extends over 15 amino acids. V lost 0 bases to trimming and J lost 1 base, with 9 bases between them. The CDR3 is CASSQEQRAQETQYF. CDR3 in DNA: TGCGCCAGCAGCCAAGAACAGCGGGCCCAAGAGACCCAGTACTTC.